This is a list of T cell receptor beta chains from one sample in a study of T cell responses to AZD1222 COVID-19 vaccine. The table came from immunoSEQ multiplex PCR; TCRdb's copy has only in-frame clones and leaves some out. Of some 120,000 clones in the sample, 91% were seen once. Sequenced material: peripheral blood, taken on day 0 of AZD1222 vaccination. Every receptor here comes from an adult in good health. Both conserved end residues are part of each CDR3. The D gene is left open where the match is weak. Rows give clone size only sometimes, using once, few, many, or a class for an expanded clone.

CDR3 protein: CASSPTEPGNTIYF
CDR3 DNA: TGTGCCAGCAGCCCGACAGAACCCGGAAACACCATATATTTT
V gene: TRBV27
D gene: -
J gene: TRBJ1-3
clone size: -

CDR3 protein: CASSRDQAGNTIYF
CDR3 DNA: TGTGCCAGCTCCCGAGATCAGGCGGGAAACACCATATATTTT
V gene: TRBV18
D gene: -
J gene: TRBJ1-3
clone size: -

CDR3 protein: CASWRTTNTGELFF
CDR3 DNA: TGTGCCAGCTGGCGGACAACGAACACCGGGGAGCTGTTTTTT
V gene: TRBV18
D gene: -
J gene: TRBJ2-2
clone size: -

CDR3 protein: CASSLAGANYGYTF
CDR3 DNA: TGTGCCAGCAGCTTGGCAGGGGCTAACTATGGCTACACCTTC
V gene: TRBV5-6
D gene: -
J gene: TRBJ1-2
clone size: -

CDR3 protein: CASSPYAREAETQYF
CDR3 DNA: TGTGCCAGCAGCCCGTACGCCAGGGAGGCAGAGACCCAGTACTTC
V gene: TRBV9
D gene: -
J gene: TRBJ2-5
clone size: -

CDR3 protein: CSAAPLDEQYF
CDR3 DNA: TGCAGTGCTGCCCCCCTAGACGAGCAGTACTTC
V gene: TRBV20-1
D gene: -
J gene: TRBJ2-7
clone size: -

CDR3 protein: CASGGGLYEQYF
CDR3 DNA: TGTGCCAGCGGGGGGGGCCTGTACGAGCAGTACTTC
V gene: TRBV19
D gene: TRBD2
J gene: TRBJ2-7
clone size: -

CDR3 protein: CAWAIGGQETQYF
CDR3 DNA: TGTGCCTGGGCAATTGGAGGGCAAGAGACCCAGTACTTC
V gene: TRBV30
D gene: -
J gene: TRBJ2-5
clone size: -

CDR3 protein: CASSRGLAGGPRKETQYF
CDR3 DNA: TGCGCCAGCAGCAGAGGACTAGCGGGGGGGCCAAGGAAAGAGACCCAGTACTTC
V gene: TRBV5-1
D gene: TRBD2
J gene: TRBJ2-5
clone size: -

CDR3 protein: CASSKPGQQEETQYF
CDR3 DNA: TGTGCCAGCAGCAAACCGGGACAGCAAGAAGAGACCCAGTACTTC
V gene: TRBV3-1/TRBV3-2
D gene: TRBD1
J gene: TRBJ2-5
clone size: -

CDR3 protein: CASSLSGTSGRNEQFF
CDR3 DNA: TGCGCCAGCAGCTTGTCCGGGACTAGCGGCAGGAATGAGCAGTTCTTC
V gene: TRBV5-1
D gene: TRBD2
J gene: TRBJ2-1
clone size: -

CDR3 protein: CASSFSGTGGYGYTF
CDR3 DNA: TGTGCCAGCAGTTTCTCCGGGACAGGGGGCTATGGCTACACCTTC
V gene: TRBV27
D gene: TRBD1
J gene: TRBJ1-2
clone size: -

CDR3 protein: CASMGGGVYNSPLHF
CDR3 DNA: TGTGCCAGCATGGGTGGGGGGGTTTATAATTCACCCCTCCACTTT
V gene: TRBV27
D gene: -
J gene: TRBJ1-6
clone size: few